This T cell receptor (beta chain) was identified in a study of blood T cell repertoires in COVID-19. Assay: immunoSEQ multiplex PCR; the TCRdb copy retains only in-frame clones and omits some. The sample includes hundreds of thousands of clones, 65% to 85% of them seen just once. The receptor was isolated from a woman in her forties with active or convalescent COVID-19. The sample was peripheral blood.

CDR3 DNA: TGTGCCAGCAGCCCAGAATCTCGGGGTACGCAGTATTTT. Protein sequence: CASSPESRGTQYF. The V and J genes are TRBV7-3 and TRBJ2-3, with D maybe TRBD2 (5 bases). Germline CDR1 SGHTA, CDR2 FQGTGA. The V end was cut by 5 bases, the J end by 8 bases, with 14 bases between. This CDR3 comprises 13 residues.